The 5 T cell receptor beta chains below all came from one sample that was sequenced in a study of human thymus T cells (dated by TCRdb to between 2020 and 2021). The thymus tissue came from surgical resects taken out during corrective cardiac surgery. The library was generated by the immunoSEQ multiplex PCR assay. TCRdb took over this immuneACCESS table, retaining in-frame rearrangements with V and J assigned. Such tables are incomplete; in checked studies, under half of the missing clones stem from an unresolved V gene, and the remainder is unexplained. In all, the sample holds tens of thousands of clones, and around 95% of those were seen once. The ten most abundant clones make up around 0.03% of the sample. Sequenced material: thymus tissue. These receptors were collected from a girl less than two years old with a congenital heart defect but otherwise immunologically healthy.

The chain is built from TRBV19 and TRBJ2-1, with D perhaps matching TRBD2 (6 bases). Germline V lookup: CDR1 LNHDA, CDR2 SQIVND (reference sequence). CDR3 size: 16 residues. The V end was cut by 6 bases, the J end by 4 bases, with 19 bases between. The CDR3 DNA is TGTGCCAGTAGGCTCCTCGGGGGAAATAGATACAATGAGCAGTTCTTC. It is translated as CASRLLGGNRYNEQFF.

CDR3 in DNA: TGTGCCAGCAGCTTGGGGGACAGAGACAACGAGCAGTACTTC. Its translation is CASSLGDRDNEQYF. The chain has TRBV7-8 and TRBJ2-7, with 7 bases matching TRBD1. The germline CDR1 and CDR2 sequences are SGHVS and FQNEAQ. V shed 3 bases and J 5 bases; nucleotides not matched to a gene: 7. The CDR3 loop spans 14 amino acids.

The chain links TRBV6-1 to TRBJ2-7; D is tentatively TRBD1 or TRBD2 (5 bases each). Germline assignment: CDR1 MNHNS and CDR2 SASEGT. V was shortened by 8 bases and J by 5 bases, with 16 bases between the two germline ends. The CDR3 has 13 residues. The CDR3 sequence is CASDQGPGDEQYF. The CDR3 DNA is TGTGCCAGCGATCAGGGACCTGGGGACGAGCAGTACTTC.

The J gene is TRBJ1-1, the V gene TRBV7-9; 9 positions agree with TRBD1. CDR3 length equals 16 residues. CDR1 and CDR2 from the germline V gene are SEHNR and FQNEAQ (reference sequence). V was clipped by 4 bases and J by 2 bases; unmatched bases: 8. CDR3 region: CASSSLLQGANTEAFF. CDR3 DNA sequence: TGTGCCAGCAGCTCGCTACTACAGGGGGCCAACACTGAAGCTTTCTTT.

V gene TRBV7-9 combines with J gene TRBJ2-1; TRBD2 agrees at 7 bases. CDR3 length equals 15 residues. CDR1 is SEHNR and CDR2 is FQNEAQ in the germline V gene (reference sequence). Trimming removed 5 bases from V and 10 bases from J; junction bases left unmatched: 14. DNA of the CDR3: TGTGCCAGCAGCCCAACCTGGACTAGTAGTATCGAGCAGTTCTTC. Protein sequence: CASSPTWTSSIEQFF.